The TCR beta chain under discussion was sequenced for a study of cytomegalovirus exposure and HLA in healthy donors. Details on this clone: Antigen unknown.

Findings of the study overall: Later examination showed HLA-associated TCR beta chains had greater clonal expansion than equally common others. The productive fraction for most TCR beta V segments was about 90% or about 30% in an earlier analysis.

A multiplex PCR was run with 60 Vbeta primers and 13 Jbeta primers. The method was immunoSEQ multiplex PCR; TCRdb's version includes in-frame clones alone and lacks a portion of them. The sample lists 150,000 to 200,000 clones; 79% were seen once. Germline lookup yields CDR1 SGHAT and CDR2 FQNNGV. The junction had 6 bases not matched to a gene; V was cut back by 5 bases and J by 4 bases. The CDR3 contains 14 residues. This clonotype was sampled from a woman aged 50 to 60 in good health and CMV-seronegative. The V and J genes are TRBV11-2 and TRBJ2-7; TRBD1 matches at 9 bases. Sequencing was done on a sample of PBMCs. The CDR3 loop reads CASSTTGGRYEQYF. As DNA, the CDR3 is TGTGCCAGCAGCACAACAGGGGGCCGGTACGAGCAGTACTTC.